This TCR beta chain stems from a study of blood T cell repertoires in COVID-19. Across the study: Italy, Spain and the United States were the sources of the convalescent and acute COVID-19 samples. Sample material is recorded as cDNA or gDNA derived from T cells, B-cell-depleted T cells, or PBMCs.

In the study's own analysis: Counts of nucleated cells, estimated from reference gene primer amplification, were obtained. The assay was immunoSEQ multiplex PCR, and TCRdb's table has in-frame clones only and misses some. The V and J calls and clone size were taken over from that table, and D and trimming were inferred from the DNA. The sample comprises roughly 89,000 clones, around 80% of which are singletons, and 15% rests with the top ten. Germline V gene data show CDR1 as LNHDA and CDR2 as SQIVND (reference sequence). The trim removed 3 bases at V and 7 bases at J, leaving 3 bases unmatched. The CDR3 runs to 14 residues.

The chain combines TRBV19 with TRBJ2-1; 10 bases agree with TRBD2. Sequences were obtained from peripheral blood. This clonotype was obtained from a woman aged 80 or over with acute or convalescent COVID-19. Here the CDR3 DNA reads TGTGCCAGTAGTATTGGACTAGCGGCTAATGAGCAGTTCTTC. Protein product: CASSIGLAANEQFF.